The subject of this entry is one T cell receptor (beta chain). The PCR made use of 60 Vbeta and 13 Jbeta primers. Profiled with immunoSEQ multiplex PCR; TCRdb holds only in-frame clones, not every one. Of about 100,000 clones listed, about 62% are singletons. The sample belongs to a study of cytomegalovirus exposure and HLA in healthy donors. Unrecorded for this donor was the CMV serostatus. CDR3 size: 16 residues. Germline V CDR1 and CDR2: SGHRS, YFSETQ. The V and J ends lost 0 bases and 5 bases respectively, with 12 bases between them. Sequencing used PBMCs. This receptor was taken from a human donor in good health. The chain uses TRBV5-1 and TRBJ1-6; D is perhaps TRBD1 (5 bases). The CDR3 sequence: CASSLGGADDNSPLHF. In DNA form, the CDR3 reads TGCGCCAGCAGCTTGGGTGGGGCAGACGATAATTCACCCCTCCACTTT.